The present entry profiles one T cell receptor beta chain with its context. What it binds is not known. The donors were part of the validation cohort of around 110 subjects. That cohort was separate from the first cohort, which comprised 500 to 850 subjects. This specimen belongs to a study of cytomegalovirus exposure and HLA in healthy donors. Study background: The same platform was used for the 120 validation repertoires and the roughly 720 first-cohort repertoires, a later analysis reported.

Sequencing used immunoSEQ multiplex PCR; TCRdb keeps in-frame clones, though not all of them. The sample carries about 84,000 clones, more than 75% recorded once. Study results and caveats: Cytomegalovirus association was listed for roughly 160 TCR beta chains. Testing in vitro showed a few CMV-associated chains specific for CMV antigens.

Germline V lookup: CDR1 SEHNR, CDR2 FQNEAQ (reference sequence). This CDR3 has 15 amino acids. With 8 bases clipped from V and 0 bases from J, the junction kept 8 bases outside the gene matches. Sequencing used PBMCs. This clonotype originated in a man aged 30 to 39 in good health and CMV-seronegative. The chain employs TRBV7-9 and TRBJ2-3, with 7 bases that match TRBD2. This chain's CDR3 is CASSSETSSTDTQYF. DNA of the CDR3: TGTGCCAGCTCCTCCGAGACTAGCAGCACAGATACGCAGTATTTT.